This entry describes one T cell receptor (beta chain). The target antigen is unknown. The data derive from a study of post-analysis software for immune sequencing data. Broader study findings: Comparison of patients with controls showed five or six TRBV segments more frequent in patients, TRBV5-6, TRBV5-1 and TRBV20-1 among them.

Trimming took off 6 bases at V and 7 bases at J, with 19 bases between the two ends. The CDR3 totals 14 residues. The germline V gene has CDR1 SGHKS and CDR2 YYEKEE (reference sequence). Unique molecular identifiers were present in the TCR beta cDNA libraries. One entry per CDR3 protein results from TCRdb running MiXCR on the PCR reads. This sample has about 540,000 distinct CDR3 sequences; around a third occur once, and the top ten carry 5% to 6%. The rearrangement uses TRBV5-5 and TRBJ1-2; a weak D match, TRBD1 (5 bases). This sequence originates from a girl between 2 and 17 years old with multiple sclerosis. The sequenced sample consisted of blood. CDR3 loop: CASTPPGRKVGYTF. Written as DNA, the CDR3 is TGTGCCAGCACCCCCCCGGGACGTAAAGTTGGCTACACCTTC.